The table lists the clone carrying this TCR beta chain with a few counts. Its matching antigen is unknown. Profiled with immunoSEQ multiplex PCR; TCRdb holds only in-frame clones, not every one. Of 45,000 to 65,000 clones in the sample, around two thirds were seen once. The germline V and J ends were trimmed by 4 bases and 13 bases, with 16 bases remaining between them. This CDR3 has 12 amino acids. CDR1 and CDR2 (germline): LNHNV, YYDKDF (reference sequence). There was relapse after autologous stem cell transplantation in every patient, and there was variation in brentuximab vedotin exposure. Best responses fell into complete response, partial response or progressive disease. The source of the sample is a study of PD-1 blockade in classical Hodgkin lymphoma. Across the study: Patients were dosed intravenously with nivolumab at 3 mg/kg every 2 weeks. Study observations and caveats: Complete responders' baseline diversity resembled that of newly diagnosed patients. Baseline TCR diversity was reportedly lower in newly diagnosed patients than healthy donors.

The source material was peripheral blood mononuclear cells (PBMCs), sampled before the second cycle of nivolumab. This TCR derives from a human donor with classical Hodgkin lymphoma. The chain combines TRBV15 with TRBJ1-1; perhaps TRBD1 as D (5 bases). The DNA of the CDR3 is TGTGCCACCAGCACCCCAGGTTTTAGGGGTTTCTTT. Its protein is CATSTPGFRGFF. The entire variable domain, with the rest obtained from reference TRBV15 and TRBJ1-1, is as follows: DAMVIQNPRYQVTQFGKPVTLSCSQTLNHNVMYWYQQKSSQAPKLLFHYYDKDFNNEADTPDNFQSRRPNTSFCFLDIRSPGLGDTAMYLCATSTPGFRGFFGQGTRLTVV.